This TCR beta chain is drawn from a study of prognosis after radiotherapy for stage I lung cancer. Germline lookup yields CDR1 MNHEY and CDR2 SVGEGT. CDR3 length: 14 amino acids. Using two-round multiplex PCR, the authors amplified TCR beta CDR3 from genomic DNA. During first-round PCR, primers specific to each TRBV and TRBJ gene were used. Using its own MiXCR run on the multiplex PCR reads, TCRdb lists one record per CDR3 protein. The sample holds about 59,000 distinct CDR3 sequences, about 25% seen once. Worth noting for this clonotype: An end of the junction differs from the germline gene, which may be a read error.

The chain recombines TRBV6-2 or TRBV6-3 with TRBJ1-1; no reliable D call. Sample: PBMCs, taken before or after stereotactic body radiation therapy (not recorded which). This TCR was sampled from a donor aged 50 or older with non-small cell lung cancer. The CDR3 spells CASSLWSTRTGAFF. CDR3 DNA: TGTGCCAGCAGTTTATGGTCAACGAGAACTGGAGCTTTCTTT.